This entry is about one T cell receptor (beta chain). As yet, its antigen is unknown. Trimming removed 5 bases from V and 4 bases from J; junction bases left unmatched: 9. Germline assignment: CDR1 DFQATT and CDR2 SNEGSKA (reference sequence). This CDR3 spans 14 amino acids. The data originate from a study of T cells in Graves' hyperthyroidism and ophthalmopathy. Whole-study results and caveats: Expanded thyroid clonotypes (above 0.001) were mostly also found in blood.

Diagnosis relied on clinical symptoms, serum thyroxine and TRAb, thyroid ultrasound and orbital computed tomography. Amplification targeted TCR beta CDR3 regions from RNA transcripts. TCR CDR3 regions were first amplified by RT-PCR with HTBI primers. TCRdb fed the multiplex PCR reads into MiXCR, producing one record per CDR3 protein. The repertoire holds over 550,000 distinct CDR3 sequences, with roughly a sixth as singletons. The source of this sequence is a young woman with Graves' hyperthyroidism. Sample: blood. The genes are TRBV20-1 and TRBJ2-5, with 8 nucleotides matching TRBD1. CDR3: CSAGRETGAETQYF. The CDR3, as DNA: TGCAGTGCTGGCCGAGAGACAGGGGCAGAGACCCAGTACTTC.